The clone carrying this T cell receptor (beta chain) was observed at least ten times. V shed 3 bases and J shed 8 bases, with 19 bases lying between them. Germline V gene data show CDR1 as WSHSY and CDR2 as SAAADI. The CDR3 runs 15 residues. This entry comes from a study of Graves' ophthalmopathy and Graves' hyperthyroidism. For repertoire sequencing, the TCR beta CDR3 regions were amplified from RNA transcripts. RT-PCR with HTBI primers came first, then second-round multiplex PCR. TCRdb reprocessed the multiplex PCR reads via MiXCR and lists one record per CDR3 protein. Of 150,000 to 200,000 distinct CDR3 sequences in the sample, roughly two fifths were seen once. Sampling about 10 ml of fresh peripheral blood provided the PBMCs.

The TCR was taken from a man aged 25 to 40 with Graves' ophthalmopathy. The rearrangement joins TRBV10-2 to TRBJ1-2; D possibly corresponds to TRBD1 (5 bases). Sequencing input: peripheral blood. The chain's CDR3 is CASSETRDGLGGYTF. For the CDR3, the DNA is TGCGCCAGCAGTGAAACCCGGGACGGCCTAGGGGGCTACACCTTC.